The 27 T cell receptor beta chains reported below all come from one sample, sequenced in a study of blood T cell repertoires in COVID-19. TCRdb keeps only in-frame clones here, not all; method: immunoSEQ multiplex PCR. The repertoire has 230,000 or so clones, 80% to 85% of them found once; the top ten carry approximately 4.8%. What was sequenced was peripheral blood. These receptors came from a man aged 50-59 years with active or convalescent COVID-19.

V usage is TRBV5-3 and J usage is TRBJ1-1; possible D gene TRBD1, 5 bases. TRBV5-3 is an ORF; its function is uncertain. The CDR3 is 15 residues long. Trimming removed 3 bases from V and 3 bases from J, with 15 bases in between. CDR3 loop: CARSSRDTGDTEAFF. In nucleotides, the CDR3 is TGTGCCAGAAGCTCCCGGGATACGGGGGACACTGAAGCTTTCTTT.

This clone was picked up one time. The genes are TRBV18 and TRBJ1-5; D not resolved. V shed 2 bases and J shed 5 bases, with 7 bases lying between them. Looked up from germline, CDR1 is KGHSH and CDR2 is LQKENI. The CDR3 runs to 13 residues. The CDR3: CASSPSEDQPQHF. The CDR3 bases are TGTGCCAGCTCACCAAGTGAGGATCAGCCCCAGCATTTT.

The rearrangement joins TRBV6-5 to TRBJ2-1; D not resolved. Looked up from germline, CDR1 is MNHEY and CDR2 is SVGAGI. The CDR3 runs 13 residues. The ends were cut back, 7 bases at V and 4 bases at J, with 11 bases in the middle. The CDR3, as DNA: TGTGCCAGCATGGAGAGATCTTACAATGAGCAGTTCTTC. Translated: CASMERSYNEQFF.

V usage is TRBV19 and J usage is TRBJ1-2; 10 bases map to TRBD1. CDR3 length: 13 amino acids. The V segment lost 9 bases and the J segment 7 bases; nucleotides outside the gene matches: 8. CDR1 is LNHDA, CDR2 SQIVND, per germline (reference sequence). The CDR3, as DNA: TGTGCCAGCAGGGACAGGGGATCGAGTGGCTACACCTTC. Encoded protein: CASRDRGSSGYTF. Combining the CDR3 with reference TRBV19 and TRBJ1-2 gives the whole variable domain DGGITQSPKYLFRKEGQNVTLSCEQNLNHDAMYWYRQDPGQGLRLIYYSQIVNDFQKGDIAEGYSVSREKKESFPLTVTSAQKNPTAFYLCASRDRGSSGYTFGSGTRLTVV.

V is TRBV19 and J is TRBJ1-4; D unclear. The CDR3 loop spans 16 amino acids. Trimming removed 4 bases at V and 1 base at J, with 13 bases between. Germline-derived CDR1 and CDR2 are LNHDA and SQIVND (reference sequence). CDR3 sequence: CASSKFSGGTNEKLFF. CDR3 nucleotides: TGTGCCAGTAGTAAATTCAGCGGAGGAACTAATGAAAAACTGTTTTTT.

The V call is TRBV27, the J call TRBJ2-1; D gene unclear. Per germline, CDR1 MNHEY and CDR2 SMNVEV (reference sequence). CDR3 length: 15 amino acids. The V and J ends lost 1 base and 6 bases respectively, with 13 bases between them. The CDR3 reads CASSLLQVYPNEQFF. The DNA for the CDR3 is TGTGCCAGCAGTTTATTGCAGGTGTATCCCAATGAGCAGTTCTTC.

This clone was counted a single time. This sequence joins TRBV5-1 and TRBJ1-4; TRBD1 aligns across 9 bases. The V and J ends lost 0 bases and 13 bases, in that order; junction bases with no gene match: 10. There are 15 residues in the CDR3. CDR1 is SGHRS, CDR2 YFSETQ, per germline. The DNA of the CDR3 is TGCGCCAGCAGCTTGGATCTTCGGGGACAGGGTAGACTGTTTTTT. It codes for CASSLDLRGQGRLFF.

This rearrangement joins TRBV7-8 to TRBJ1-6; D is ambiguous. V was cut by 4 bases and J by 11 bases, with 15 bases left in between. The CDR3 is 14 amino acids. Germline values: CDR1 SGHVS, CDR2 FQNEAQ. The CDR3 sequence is CASSSLTSYAPLHF. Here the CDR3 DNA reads TGTGCCAGCAGCTCACTAACTTCGTATGCACCCCTCCACTTT.

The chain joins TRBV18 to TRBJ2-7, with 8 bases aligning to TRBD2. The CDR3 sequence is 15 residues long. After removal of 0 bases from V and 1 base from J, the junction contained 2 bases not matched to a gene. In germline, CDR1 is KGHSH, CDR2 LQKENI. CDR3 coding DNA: TGTGCCAGCTCACCACCGCAGCGGGGGTCCTACGAGCAGTACTTC. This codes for CASSPPQRGSYEQYF.

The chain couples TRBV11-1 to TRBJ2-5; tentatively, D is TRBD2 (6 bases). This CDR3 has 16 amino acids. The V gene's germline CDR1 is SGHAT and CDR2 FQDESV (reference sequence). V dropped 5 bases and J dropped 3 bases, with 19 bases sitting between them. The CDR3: CASSPPVSAGKETQYF. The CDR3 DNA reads TGTGCCAGCAGCCCCCCCGTGTCGGCGGGGAAAGAGACCCAGTACTTC. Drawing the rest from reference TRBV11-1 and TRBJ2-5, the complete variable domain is EAEVAQSPRYKITEKSQAVAFWCDPISGHATLYWYRQILGQGPELLVQFQDESVVDDSQLPKDRFSAERLKGVDSTLKIQPAELGDSAMYLCASSPPVSAGKETQYFGPGTRLLVL.

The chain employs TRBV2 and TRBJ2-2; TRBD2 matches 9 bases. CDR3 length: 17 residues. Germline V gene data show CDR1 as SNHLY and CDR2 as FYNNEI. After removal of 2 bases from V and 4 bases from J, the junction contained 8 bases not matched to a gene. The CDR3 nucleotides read TGTGCCAGCAGTGAAAAAAAGAGCGGGGGGAGCACCGGGGAGCTGTTTTTT. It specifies CASSEKKSGGSTGELFF. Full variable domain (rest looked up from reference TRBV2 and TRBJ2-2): EPEVTQTPSHQVTQMGQEVILRCVPISNHLYFYWYRQILGQKVEFLVSFYNNEISEKSEIFDDQFSVERPDGSNFTLKIRSTKLEDSAMYFCASSEKKSGGSTGELFFGEGSRLTVL.

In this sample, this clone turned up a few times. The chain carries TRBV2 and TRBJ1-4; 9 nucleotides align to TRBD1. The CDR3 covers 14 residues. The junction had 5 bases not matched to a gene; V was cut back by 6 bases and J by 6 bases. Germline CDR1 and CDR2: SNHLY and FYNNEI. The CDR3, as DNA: TGTGCCAGCAGCGTGGACAGGGGCGATGAAAAACTGTTTTTT. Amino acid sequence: CASSVDRGDEKLFF. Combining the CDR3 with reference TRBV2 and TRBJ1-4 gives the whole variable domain EPEVTQTPSHQVTQMGQEVILRCVPISNHLYFYWYRQILGQKVEFLVSFYNNEISEKSEIFDDQFSVERPDGSNFTLKIRSTKLEDSAMYFCASSVDRGDEKLFFGSGTQLSVL.

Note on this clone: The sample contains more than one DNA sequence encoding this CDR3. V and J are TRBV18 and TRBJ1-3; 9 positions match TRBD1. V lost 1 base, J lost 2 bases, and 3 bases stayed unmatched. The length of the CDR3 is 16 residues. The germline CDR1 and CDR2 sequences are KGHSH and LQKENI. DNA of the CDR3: TGTGCCAGCTCACCACTAGGGACAGGGACTGGAAACACCATATATTTT. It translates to CASSPLGTGTGNTIYF.

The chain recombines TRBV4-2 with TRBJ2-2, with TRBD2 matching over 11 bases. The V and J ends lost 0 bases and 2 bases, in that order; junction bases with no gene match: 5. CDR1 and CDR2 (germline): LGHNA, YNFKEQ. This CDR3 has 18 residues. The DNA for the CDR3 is TGTGCCAGCAGCCAAGAGTCTCTAGCGGGGGGAAACACCGGGGAGCTGTTTTTT. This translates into CASSQESLAGGNTGELFF.

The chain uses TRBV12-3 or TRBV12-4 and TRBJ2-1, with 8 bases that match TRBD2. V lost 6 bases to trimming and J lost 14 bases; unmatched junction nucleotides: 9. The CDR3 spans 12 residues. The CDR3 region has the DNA TGTGCCAGCAGGATCCCGGGGGGGCCAGAGTTCTTC. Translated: CASRIPGGPEFF.

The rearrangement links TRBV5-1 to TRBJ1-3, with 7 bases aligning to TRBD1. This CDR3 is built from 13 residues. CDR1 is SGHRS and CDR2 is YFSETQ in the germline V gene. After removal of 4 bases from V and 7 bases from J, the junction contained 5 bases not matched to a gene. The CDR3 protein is CASSPAGGNTIYF. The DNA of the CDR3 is TGCGCCAGCAGCCCGGCAGGGGGGAACACCATATATTTT.

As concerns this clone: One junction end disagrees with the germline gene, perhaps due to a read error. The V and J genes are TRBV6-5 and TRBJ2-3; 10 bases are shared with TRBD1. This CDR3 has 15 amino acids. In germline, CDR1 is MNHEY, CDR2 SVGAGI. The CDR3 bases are TGTGCCAGTAGTTCCGGGACAGGGGTTTCAGATACGCAGTATTTT. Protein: CASSSGTGVSDTQYF.

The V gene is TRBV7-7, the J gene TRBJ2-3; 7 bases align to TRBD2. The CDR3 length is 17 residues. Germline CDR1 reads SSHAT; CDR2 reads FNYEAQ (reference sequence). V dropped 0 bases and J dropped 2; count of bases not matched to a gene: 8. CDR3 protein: CASSLALERGYTDTQYF. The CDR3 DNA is TGTGCCAGCAGCTTAGCGCTCGAGCGGGGATACACAGATACGCAGTATTTT.

CDR3 sequence: CASSSQGTGELFF. The CDR3 DNA follows: TGTGCCAGCAGTAGTCAGGGGACCGGGGAGCTGTTTTTT. The chain combines TRBV28 with TRBJ2-2; a possible D gene is TRBD1 (6 bases). The CDR3 consists of 13 residues. CDR1 MDHEN and CDR2 SYDVKM come from the germline V gene. V shed 5 bases and J shed 5 bases, with 9 bases lying between them.

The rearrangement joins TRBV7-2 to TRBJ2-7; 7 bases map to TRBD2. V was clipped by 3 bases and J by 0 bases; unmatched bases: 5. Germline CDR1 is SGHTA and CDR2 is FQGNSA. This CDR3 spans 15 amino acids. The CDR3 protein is CASSFGSGASYEQYF. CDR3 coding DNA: TGTGCCAGCAGCTTTGGAAGCGGGGCCTCCTACGAGCAGTACTTC. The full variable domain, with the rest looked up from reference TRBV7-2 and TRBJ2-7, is GAGVSQSPSNKVTEKGKDVELRCDPISGHTALYWYRQSLGQGLEFLIYFQGNSAPDKSGLPSDRFSAERTGGSVSTLTIQRTQQEDSAVYLCASSFGSGASYEQYFGPGTRLTVT.

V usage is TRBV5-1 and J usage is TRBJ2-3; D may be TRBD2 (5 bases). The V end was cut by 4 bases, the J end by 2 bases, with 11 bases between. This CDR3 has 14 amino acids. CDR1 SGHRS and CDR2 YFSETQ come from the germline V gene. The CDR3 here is CASSPRGPTDTQYF. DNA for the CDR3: TGCGCCAGCAGCCCCCGCGGGCCCACAGATACGCAGTATTTT. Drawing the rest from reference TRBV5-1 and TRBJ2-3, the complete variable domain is KAGVTQTPRYLIKTRGQQVTLSCSPISGHRSVSWYQQTPGQGLQFLFEYFSETQRNKGNFPGRFSGRQFSNSRSEMNVSTLELGDSALYLCASSPRGPTDTQYFGPGTRLTVL.

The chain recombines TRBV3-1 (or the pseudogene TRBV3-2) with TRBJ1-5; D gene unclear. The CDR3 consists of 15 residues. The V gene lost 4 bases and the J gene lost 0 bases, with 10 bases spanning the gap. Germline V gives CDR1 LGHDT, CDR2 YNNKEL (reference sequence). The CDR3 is CASSPTSGSNQPQHF. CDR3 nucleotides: TGTGCCAGCAGCCCCACTTCGGGTAGCAATCAGCCCCAGCATTTT.

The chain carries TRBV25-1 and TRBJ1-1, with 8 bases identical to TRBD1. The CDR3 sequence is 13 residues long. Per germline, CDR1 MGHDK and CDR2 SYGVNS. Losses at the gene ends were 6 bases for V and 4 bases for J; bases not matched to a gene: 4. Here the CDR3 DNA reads TGTGCCAGCAGCCCGGACAGGGCCACTGAAGCTTTCTTT. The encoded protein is CASSPDRATEAFF.

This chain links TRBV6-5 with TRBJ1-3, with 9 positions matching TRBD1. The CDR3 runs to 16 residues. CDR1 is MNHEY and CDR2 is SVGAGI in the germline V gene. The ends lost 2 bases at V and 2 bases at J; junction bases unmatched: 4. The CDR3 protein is CASSYIGTGTGNTIYF. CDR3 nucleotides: TGTGCCAGCAGTTACATAGGGACAGGGACTGGAAACACCATATATTTT.

The DNA of the CDR3 is TGTGCCAGCGGGGCACAGATTAACACTGAAGCTTTCTTT. Translating gives CASGAQINTEAFF. The genes are TRBV6-5 and TRBJ1-1, with a weak D call TRBD1 (5 bases). CDR1 and CDR2 from the germline V gene are MNHEY and SVGAGI. This CDR3 spans 13 amino acids. V gave up 8 bases and J gave up 2 bases, with 12 bases separating them.

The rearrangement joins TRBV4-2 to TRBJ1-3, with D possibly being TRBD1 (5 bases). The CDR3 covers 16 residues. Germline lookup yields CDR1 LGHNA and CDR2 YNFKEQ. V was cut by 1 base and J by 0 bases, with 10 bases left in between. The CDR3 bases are TGTGCCAGCAGCCAAGTACAGGTAAACTCTGGAAACACCATATATTTT. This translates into CASSQVQVNSGNTIYF.

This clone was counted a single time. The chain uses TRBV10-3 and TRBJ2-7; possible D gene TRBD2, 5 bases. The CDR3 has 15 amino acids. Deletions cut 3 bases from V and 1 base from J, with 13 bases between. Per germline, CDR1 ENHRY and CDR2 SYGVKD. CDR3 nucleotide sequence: TGTGCCATCAGTGACCCCCGGACGGGATCCTACGAGCAGTACTTC. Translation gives CAISDPRTGSYEQYF.